This T cell receptor beta chain originates from a study of T cell changes during pregnancy in multiple sclerosis. The V and J ends lost 5 bases and 0 bases respectively, with 17 bases between them. From germline, CDR1 is SNHLY and CDR2 FYNNEI. The CDR3 totals 17 residues. Clones were read by immunoSEQ multiplex PCR, and TCRdb kept only the in-frame ones, dropping some. The data show 13,000 to 15,000 clones, more than 80% seen once. The clonotype was recovered from a female donor in good health, enrolled as a control in a pregnancy study. The sequencing here drew on peripheral blood, taken in the second trimester of pregnancy. The rearrangement links TRBV2 to TRBJ2-4; weak D call: TRBD2 (6 bases). Here the CDR3 reads CASSMPLGGLAKNIQYF. The CDR3 DNA follows: TGTGCCAGCAGTATGCCGTTGGGGGGACTAGCCAAAAACATTCAGTACTTC.